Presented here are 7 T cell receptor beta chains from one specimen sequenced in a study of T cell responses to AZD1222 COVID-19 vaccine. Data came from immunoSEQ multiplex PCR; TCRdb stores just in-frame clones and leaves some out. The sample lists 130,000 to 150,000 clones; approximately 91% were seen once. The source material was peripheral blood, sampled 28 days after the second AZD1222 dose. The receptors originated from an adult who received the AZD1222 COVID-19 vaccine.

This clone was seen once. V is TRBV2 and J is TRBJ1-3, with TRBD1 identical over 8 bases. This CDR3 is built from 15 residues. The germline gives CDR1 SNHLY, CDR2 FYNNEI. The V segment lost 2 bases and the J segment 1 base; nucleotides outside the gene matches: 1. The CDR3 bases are TGTGCCAGCAGTGAATACAGGGGGTCTGGAAACACCATATATTTT. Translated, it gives CASSEYRGSGNTIYF.

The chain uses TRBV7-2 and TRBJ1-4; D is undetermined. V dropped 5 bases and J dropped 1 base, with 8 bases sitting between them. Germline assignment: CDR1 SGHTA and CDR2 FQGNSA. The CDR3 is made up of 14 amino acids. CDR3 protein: CASSRARTNEKLFF. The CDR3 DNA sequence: TGTGCCAGCAGCCGCGCGAGAACTAATGAAAAACTGTTTTTT.

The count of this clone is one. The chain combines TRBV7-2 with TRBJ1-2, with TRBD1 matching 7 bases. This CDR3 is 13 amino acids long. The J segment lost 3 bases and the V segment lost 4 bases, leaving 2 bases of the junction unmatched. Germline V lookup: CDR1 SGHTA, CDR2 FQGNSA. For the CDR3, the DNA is TGTGCCAGCAGCTCCGGGACAGACTATGGCTACACCTTC. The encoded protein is CASSSGTDYGYTF.

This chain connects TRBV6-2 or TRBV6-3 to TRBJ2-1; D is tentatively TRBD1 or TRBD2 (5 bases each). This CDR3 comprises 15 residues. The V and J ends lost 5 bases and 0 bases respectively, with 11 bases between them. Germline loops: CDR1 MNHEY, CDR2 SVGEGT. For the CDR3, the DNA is TGTGCCAGCAGTCCGGGACGCAGCTCCTACAATGAGCAGTTCTTC. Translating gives CASSPGRSSYNEQFF.

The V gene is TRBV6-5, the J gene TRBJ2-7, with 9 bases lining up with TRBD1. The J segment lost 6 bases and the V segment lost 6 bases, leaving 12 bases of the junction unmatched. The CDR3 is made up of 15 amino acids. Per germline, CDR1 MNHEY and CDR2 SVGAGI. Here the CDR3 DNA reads TGTGCCAGCAGCTCAGGGCCGGACAGGGGATCCGAGCAGTACTTC. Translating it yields CASSSGPDRGSEQYF.

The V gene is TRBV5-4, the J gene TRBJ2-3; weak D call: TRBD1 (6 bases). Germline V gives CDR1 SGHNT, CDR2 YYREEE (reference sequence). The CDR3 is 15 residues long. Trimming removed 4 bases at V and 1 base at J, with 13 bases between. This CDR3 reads CASSQAQGGTDTQYF. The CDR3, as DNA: TGTGCCAGCAGCCAGGCACAGGGTGGCACAGATACGCAGTATTTT.

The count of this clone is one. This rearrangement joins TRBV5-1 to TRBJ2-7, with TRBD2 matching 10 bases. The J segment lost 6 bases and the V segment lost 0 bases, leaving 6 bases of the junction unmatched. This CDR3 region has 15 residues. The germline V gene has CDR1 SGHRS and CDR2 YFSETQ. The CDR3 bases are TGCGCCAGCAGCTTGGTGCTAGCGGGAGATCGCGAGCAGTACTTC. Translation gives CASSLVLAGDREQYF.